This T cell receptor (beta chain) is drawn from a study of blood T cell repertoires in COVID-19. The CDR3 has 15 amino acids. V lost 4 bases, J lost 4 bases, and 9 bases stayed unmatched. Germline CDR1 is SGHRS and CDR2 is YFSETQ. As processed by the authors: Amplifying reference gene primers gave estimates of nucleated cell counts. The table came from immunoSEQ multiplex PCR; TCRdb's copy has only in-frame clones and leaves some out. The D gene and trimming were derived from the DNA, and the V and J assignments and clone size from that table. The sample carries roughly 570,000 clones, roughly 91% recorded once. One Seattle source followed patients from active infection through their disease course.

The source material was peripheral blood. The source is a woman in her 50s with COVID-19, enrolled during active disease. This chain links TRBV5-1 with TRBJ2-5; 8 nucleotides agree with TRBD2. Written as DNA, the CDR3 is TGCGCCAGCAGCCTGGTTAGGACTAGCATAGAGACCCAGTACTTC. Translation: CASSLVRTSIETQYF.